This TCR beta chain was sequenced during a study of blood T cell repertoires in COVID-19. Study information: Acute-phase and convalescent COVID-19 samples originated in the United States, Italy and Spain. T cells, B-cell-depleted T cells, or PBMCs provided the cDNA or gDNA that served as material.

As originally analysed: Nucleated cell number was recorded as an estimate derived from reference gene primer amplification. The assay was immunoSEQ multiplex PCR, and TCRdb's table has in-frame clones only and misses some. The DNA gave D and trimming, while V, J and clone size come from that table. The sample holds around 30,000 clones; just under 95% are singletons and the top ten take more than 3.5%. The CDR3 is made up of 17 amino acids. Per germline, CDR1 SGHAT and CDR2 FQNNGV. Trimming removed 1 base from V and 2 bases from J; junction bases left unmatched: 10. The rearrangement links TRBV11-2 to TRBJ2-7; 8 bases fit TRBD2. The TCR originated in a human donor with active COVID-19. The donor label of this sample is uncertain. Sequenced input: peripheral blood. The CDR3: CASSLGGGGRHTYEQYF. CDR3 bases: TGTGCCAGCAGCTTAGGAGGAGGCGGGAGGCACACCTACGAGCAGTACTTC.